This paragraph covers one T cell receptor (beta chain) sequence. The data were obtained in a study of T cell changes during pregnancy in multiple sclerosis. Generated by immunoSEQ multiplex PCR, the TCRdb table keeps only in-frame clones and is missing some. The table lists 60,000 to 85,000 clones, around 94% of them singletons. CDR3 size: 15 residues. Germline CDR1 is MRHNA and CDR2 is SNTAGT. Trimming shortened V by 3 bases and J by 0 bases, and 9 bases separated the two germline ends. This specimen consisted of peripheral blood, obtained in the third trimester of pregnancy. The rearrangement links TRBV6-4 to TRBJ1-3, with D uncertain. The receptor was derived from a female donor with multiple sclerosis, enrolled in a pregnancy study. The CDR3 spells CASSETSDSGNTIYF. The DNA of the CDR3 is TGTGCCAGCAGTGAGACATCGGACTCTGGAAACACCATATATTTT.